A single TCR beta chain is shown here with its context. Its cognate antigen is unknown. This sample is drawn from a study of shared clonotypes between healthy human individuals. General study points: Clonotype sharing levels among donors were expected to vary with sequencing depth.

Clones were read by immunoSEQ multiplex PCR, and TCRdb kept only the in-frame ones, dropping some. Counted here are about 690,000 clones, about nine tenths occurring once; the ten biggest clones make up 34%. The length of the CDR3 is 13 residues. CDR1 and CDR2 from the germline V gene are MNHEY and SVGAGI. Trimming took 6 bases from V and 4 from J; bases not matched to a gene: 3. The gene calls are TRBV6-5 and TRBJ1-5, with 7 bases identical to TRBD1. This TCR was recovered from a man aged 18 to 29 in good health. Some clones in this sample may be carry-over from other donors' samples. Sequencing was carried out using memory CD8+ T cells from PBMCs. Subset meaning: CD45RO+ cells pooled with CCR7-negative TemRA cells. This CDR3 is CASREQGNQPQHF. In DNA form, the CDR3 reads TGTGCCAGCAGAGAACAGGGGAATCAGCCCCAGCATTTT.